This T cell receptor beta chain was sequenced in a study of cytomegalovirus exposure and HLA in healthy donors. Germline V gives CDR1 SGHNT, CDR2 YYREEE (reference sequence). The CDR3 covers 11 residues. The V end was cut by 2 bases, the J end by 8 bases, with 6 bases between. With 60 Vbeta and 13 Jbeta primers, the PCR was carried out. Some clones are missing from TCRdb's copy, which holds only in-frame ones; the method was immunoSEQ multiplex PCR. The data hold 90,000 to 150,000 clones, with over 80% observed a single time. The genes are TRBV5-4 and TRBJ2-3, with D unresolved. This clonotype was obtained from a man aged 50 to 60 in good health and CMV-seronegative. The sequencing sample was made of PBMCs. CDR3 region: CASSLTGTQYF. DNA of the CDR3: TGTGCCAGCAGCTTAACGGGTACGCAGTATTTT. Full variable domain (missing parts from reference TRBV5-4 and TRBJ2-3): ETGVTQSPTHLIKTRGQQVTLRCSSQSGHNTVSWYQQALGQGPQFIFQYYREEENGRGNFPPRFSGLQFPNYSSELNVNALELDDSALYLCASSLTGTQYFGPGTRLTVL.